Shown below are 27 T cell receptor beta chains from a single sample sequenced in a study of early T cells in non-severe SARS-CoV-2 infection. TCRdb independently ran MiXCR on the 5' RACE reads; one entry per CDR3 protein. This table has approximately 120,000 distinct CDR3 sequences, 15% appearing once. The specimen was whole blood. Receptor source: an adult who was a healthcare worker with PCR-confirmed SARS-CoV-2 infection or an uninfected control (not recorded which).

This clonotype was detected only a few times. V gene TRBV7-3 combines with J gene TRBJ2-3, with 7 bases aligning to TRBD2. The length of the CDR3 is 14 residues. J gave up 2 bases and V 4 bases, and 3 bases lay outside the gene matches. CDR1 and CDR2 from the germline V gene are SGHTA and FQGTGA. The CDR3 loop reads CASSSGLDTDTQYF. Here the CDR3 DNA reads TGTGCCAGCAGCTCCGGACTAGACACAGATACGCAGTATTTT.

The chain links TRBV5-1 to TRBJ1-1; D remains ambiguous. V lost 4 bases, J lost 4 bases, and 11 bases lay in between. From germline, CDR1 is SGHRS and CDR2 YFSETQ. The CDR3 consists of 13 residues. This CDR3 reads CASSPSGFTEAFF. Written as DNA, the CDR3 is TGCGCCAGCAGCCCGTCAGGTTTCACTGAAGCTTTCTTT. The variable domain in full, completed from reference TRBV5-1 and TRBJ1-1, reads KAGVTQTPRYLIKTRGQQVTLSCSPISGHRSVSWYQQTPGQGLQFLFEYFSETQRNKGNFPGRFSGRQFSNSRSEMNVSTLELGDSALYLCASSPSGFTEAFFGQGTRLTVV.

This clonotype occurred a few times. The chain uses TRBV12-3 or TRBV12-4 and TRBJ2-3; tentative D call: TRBD2 (5 bases). Trimming left V 4 bases short and J 7 bases short, with 6 bases between. This CDR3 is 11 amino acids long. The CDR3 is CASSWEYTQYF. CDR3 coding DNA: TGTGCCAGCAGTTGGGAGTATACGCAGTATTTT.

Only a few counts were recorded for this clonotype. The CDR3 DNA reads as TGTGCCAGCAGCGTATGGGCCCTCCGAACCACAGATACGCAGTATTTT. Translating gives CASSVWALRTTDTQYF. The chain couples TRBV9 to TRBJ2-3, with D unresolved. Germline V CDR1 and CDR2: SGDLS, YYNGEE. V was pared by 1 base and J by 2 bases, with 14 bases between. The CDR3 consists of 16 residues.

The rearrangement links TRBV7-8 to TRBJ2-2; D might be TRBD2 (6 bases). Trimming left V 6 bases short and J 1 base short, with 15 bases between. This CDR3 region has 16 residues. The V gene's germline CDR1 is SGHVS and CDR2 FQNEAQ. In DNA, the CDR3 is TGTGCCAGCAGTCAAAGGACTACCTTGAACACCGGGGAGCTGTTTTTT. It translates to CASSQRTTLNTGELFF. Using reference TRBV7-8 and TRBJ2-2 for the parts outside the CDR3, the full variable domain is GAGVSQSPRYKVAKRGQDVALRCDPISGHVSLFWYQQALGQGPEFLTYFQNEAQLDKSGLPSDRFFAERPEGSVSTLKIQRTQQEDSAVYLCASSQRTTLNTGELFFGEGSRLTVL.

The rearrangement joins TRBV10-3 to TRBJ1-2; D unclear. Germline lookup yields CDR1 ENHRY and CDR2 SYGVKD. With 6 bases removed from V and 5 bases from J, the gap between germline ends came to 13 bases. This CDR3 has 13 residues. The CDR3 sequence is CAISPGQAYGYTF. The DNA for the CDR3 is TGTGCCATCAGCCCAGGCCAAGCGTATGGCTACACCTTC.

V gene TRBV7-9 combines with J gene TRBJ1-2; no clear D gene. The V end lost 5 bases, the J end lost 8 bases, and 18 bases lay between the germline ends. Germline assignment: CDR1 SEHNR and CDR2 FQNEAQ (reference sequence). The CDR3 is 14 amino acids. CDR3 in amino acids: CASSREAEWKGYTF. The DNA of the CDR3 is TGTGCCAGCAGCCGCGAGGCGGAGTGGAAGGGCTACACCTTC.

This clonotype was counted ten times or more. CDR3 sequence reads: CASSLSGVETQYF. The CDR3 DNA reads as TGTGCCAGCAGCTTGTCAGGGGTGGAGACCCAGTACTTC. The chain links TRBV5-6 to TRBJ2-5; TRBD1 is a possible D gene (6 bases). The CDR3 is 13 residues long. V was clipped by 1 base and J by 5 bases, with 9 bases between them. In germline, CDR1 is SGHDT, CDR2 YYEEEE.

This clonotype has only a few counts. The gene calls are TRBV5-1 and TRBJ2-3; D is possibly TRBD2 (5 bases). Germline CDR1 is SGHRS and CDR2 is YFSETQ. The CDR3 sequence is 16 residues long. Trimming pared 2 bases from V and 4 bases from J, leaving 17 bases between. CDR3 protein: CASSFLSQRTADTQYF. CDR3 sequence (DNA): TGCGCCAGCAGCTTCCTTTCTCAGCGGACGGCAGATACGCAGTATTTT.

This clonotype has more than one count but fewer than ten. J is TRBJ2-2 and V is TRBV19, with 8 positions matching TRBD1. The junction had 2 bases not matched to a gene; V was cut back by 3 bases and J by 2 bases. The CDR3 covers 15 residues. Per germline, CDR1 LNHDA and CDR2 SQIVND (reference sequence). The CDR3 protein is CASSIRGPNTGELFF. The DNA for the CDR3 is TGTGCCAGTAGTATCAGGGGGCCTAACACCGGGGAGCTGTTTTTT.

This clonotype was found a few times. This chain uses TRBV18 with TRBJ1-2, with D unresolved. With 5 bases removed from V and 2 bases from J, the gap between germline ends came to 21 bases. This CDR3 spans 17 amino acids. CDR1 KGHSH and CDR2 LQKENI come from the germline V gene. CDR3 DNA: TGTGCCAGCTCAAATCAGGCTCCAGCCGGCCTCAACTATGGCTACACCTTC. Encoded protein: CASSNQAPAGLNYGYTF.

This chain's CDR3 is CASRLAGGDYEQYF. DNA of the CDR3: TGTGCCAGCAGACTAGCGGGGGGGGACTACGAGCAGTACTTC. V is TRBV2 and J is TRBJ2-7; 13 nucleotides agree with TRBD2. Trimming cost V 6 bases and J 3 bases; bases outside gene matches: 2. The CDR3 sequence is 14 residues long. In germline, CDR1 is SNHLY, CDR2 FYNNEI. The full variable domain, its missing parts supplied by reference TRBV2 and TRBJ2-7, is EPEVTQTPSHQVTQMGQEVILRCVPISNHLYFYWYRQILGQKVEFLVSFYNNEISEKSEIFDDQFSVERPDGSNFTLKIRSTKLEDSAMYFCASRLAGGDYEQYFGPGTRLTVT.

This sequence joins TRBV19 and TRBJ2-5; tentative D call: TRBD2 (5 bases). Germline CDR1 and CDR2: LNHDA and SQIVND (reference sequence). V lost 10 bases, J lost 5 bases, and 14 bases lay in between. The CDR3 length is 12 residues. The CDR3 sequence: CATSGLGETQYF. In nucleotides, the CDR3 is TGTGCCACCAGCGGTCTTGGGGAGACCCAGTACTTC.

The chain joins TRBV7-9 to TRBJ1-2; 8 bases are shared with TRBD1. Germline lookup yields CDR1 SEHNR and CDR2 FQNEAQ (reference sequence). With V trimmed by 3 bases and J by 6 bases, 9 bases remained unmatched. The CDR3 has 15 amino acids. The DNA of the CDR3 is TGTGCCAGCAGCTTTTTGGGACAGGAGGGCCATGGCTACACCTTC. The encoded protein is CASSFLGQEGHGYTF.

This clonotype was detected only a few times. The rearrangement uses TRBV3-1 and TRBJ2-7; 10 bases line up with TRBD2. CDR1 and CDR2 from the germline V gene are LGHDT and YNNKEL (reference sequence). The CDR3 is 15 amino acids. With 1 base clipped from V and 4 bases from J, the junction kept 4 bases outside the gene matches. This CDR3 is CASSQAASGGYEQYF. In nucleotides, the CDR3 is TGTGCCAGCAGCCAAGCGGCTAGCGGGGGTTACGAGCAGTACTTC.

This clonotype was seen many times. The genes are TRBV12-3 or TRBV12-4 and TRBJ2-7, with D perhaps TRBD1 or TRBD2 (5 bases each). The CDR3 runs to 14 residues. V lost 5 bases, J lost 4 bases, and 15 bases lay in between. The CDR3 nucleotides read TGTGCCAGCAGTGAATGGGGGTTAGGTTACGAGCAGTACTTC. This codes for CASSEWGLGYEQYF.

This clonotype showed up just once. J is TRBJ2-6 and V is TRBV12-3 or TRBV12-4, with D unclear. The germline V and J ends were trimmed by 1 base and 9 bases, with 1 base remaining between them. The CDR3 loop spans 11 amino acids. CDR3 sequence: CASSLVNVLTF. The CDR3 bases are TGTGCCAGCAGTTTAGTCAACGTCCTGACTTTC.

This clonotype has only a few counts. The chain couples TRBV20-1 to TRBJ2-3, with 9 bases lining up with TRBD2. Germline V lookup: CDR1 DFQATT, CDR2 SNEGSKA (reference sequence). The CDR3 loop spans 14 amino acids. V was pared by 7 bases and J by 1 base, with 6 bases of the junction left unmatched. Here the CDR3 DNA reads TGCAGTGTGCGGGCTAGCGGGGGCACAGATACGCAGTATTTT. It translates to CSVRASGGTDTQYF.

The chain employs TRBV7-6 and TRBJ1-2; D gene uncertain. Looked up from germline, CDR1 is SGHVS and CDR2 is FNYEAQ. This CDR3 region has 13 residues. V lost 5 bases and J lost 2, with 9 bases in between. The CDR3 region is CASSQEENYGYTF. CDR3 bases: TGTGCCAGCAGCCAGGAAGAGAACTATGGCTACACCTTC. Supplemented by reference TRBV7-6 and TRBJ1-2, the full variable domain reads GAGVSQSPRYKVTKRGQDVALRCDPISGHVSLYWYRQALGQGPEFLTYFNYEAQQDKSGLPNDRFSAERPEGSISTLTIQRTEQRDSAMYRCASSQEENYGYTFGSGTRLTVV.

This clonotype was detected a few times. The V gene is TRBV18, the J gene TRBJ2-5; D might be TRBD1 or TRBD2, each matching 5 bases. The CDR3 contains 15 residues. Trimming removed 3 bases at V and 5 bases at J, with 16 bases between. Looked up from germline, CDR1 is KGHSH and CDR2 is LQKENI. CDR3 in DNA: TGTGCCAGCTCACCGGGACCAAGCTCCGTTGAGACCCAGTACTTC. Translating gives CASSPGPSSVETQYF.

This clonotype was observed a handful of times. One end of the junction does not line up with germline, which may come from a read error. The chain recombines TRBV15 with TRBJ1-1, with D uncertain. CDR3 length equals 15 residues. Germline V gives CDR1 LNHNV, CDR2 YYDKDF (reference sequence). Written as DNA, the CDR3 is TGTGCCACCAGCGGAGATATCAAATATGGGACTGAAGCTTTCTTT. Amino acid sequence: CATSGDIKYGTEAFF.

This clonotype was observed at least ten times. The chain joins TRBV11-2 to TRBJ2-7; D might be TRBD1 (5 bases). Between the trimmed V and J ends, which lost 5 bases and 2 bases, there was a span of 13 bases. The CDR3 covers 14 residues. Looked up from germline, CDR1 is SGHAT and CDR2 is FQNNGV. The CDR3 protein is CASSPNRTPYEQYF. CDR3 nucleotides: TGTGCCAGCAGCCCAAACAGGACCCCCTACGAGCAGTACTTC. Variable domain in full (rest from reference TRBV11-2 and TRBJ2-7): EAGVAQSPRYKIIEKRQSVAFWCNPISGHATLYWYQQILGQGPKLLIQFQNNGVVDDSQLPKDRFSAERLKGVDSTLKIQPAKLEDSAVYLCASSPNRTPYEQYFGPGTRLTVT.

Only a few counts were recorded for this clonotype. The rearrangement uses TRBV12-5 and TRBJ1-6; D not certain. Trimming stripped 3 bases from V and 10 bases from J, with 10 bases between. CDR3 length: 13 residues. From germline, CDR1 is LGHNT and CDR2 FRNRAP. In nucleotides, the CDR3 is TGTGCTAGTGGTTTTACGCCAGACTCACCCCTCCACTTT. Its protein is CASGFTPDSPLHF.

The chain carries TRBV5-1 and TRBJ2-5, with a tentative D call TRBD2 (7 bases). The germline gives CDR1 SGHRS, CDR2 YFSETQ. V gave up 4 bases and J gave up 4 bases, with 17 bases separating them. This CDR3 is built from 15 residues. DNA of the CDR3: TGCGCCAGCAGCAGAAGCGGGGAAGGGGGAGAGACCCAGTACTTC. Translation: CASSRSGEGGETQYF.

This chain uses TRBV5-1 with TRBJ2-7; TRBD2 is a possible D gene (6 bases). The germline CDR1 and CDR2 sequences are SGHRS and YFSETQ. This CDR3 comprises 13 residues. V gave up 2 bases and J gave up 5 bases, with 11 bases separating them. CDR3 sequence: CASSLLRGNEQYF. The CDR3 DNA sequence: TGCGCCAGCAGCTTATTACGGGGGAACGAGCAGTACTTC.

The J gene is TRBJ1-1, the V gene TRBV10-3; no clear D. CDR3 length: 12 amino acids. Germline V gives CDR1 ENHRY, CDR2 SYGVKD. V shed 3 bases and J shed 6 bases, with 8 bases lying between them. The CDR3: CAISDEGPEAFF. The CDR3 bases are TGTGCCATCAGTGACGAGGGCCCTGAAGCTTTCTTT.

About this clonotype: Here the CDR3 omits its conserved ending phenylalanine or tryptophan, so a read error is the likely source. This chain links TRBV12-3 or TRBV12-4 with TRBJ1-4; 9 nucleotides match TRBD1. Trimming took 5 bases from V and 6 from J; bases not matched to a gene: 1. This CDR3 is 13 amino acids long. The CDR3 here is CASSRTGDEKLFY. In nucleotides, the CDR3 is TGTGCCAGCAGTCGGACAGGGGATGAAAAACTGTTTTAT.